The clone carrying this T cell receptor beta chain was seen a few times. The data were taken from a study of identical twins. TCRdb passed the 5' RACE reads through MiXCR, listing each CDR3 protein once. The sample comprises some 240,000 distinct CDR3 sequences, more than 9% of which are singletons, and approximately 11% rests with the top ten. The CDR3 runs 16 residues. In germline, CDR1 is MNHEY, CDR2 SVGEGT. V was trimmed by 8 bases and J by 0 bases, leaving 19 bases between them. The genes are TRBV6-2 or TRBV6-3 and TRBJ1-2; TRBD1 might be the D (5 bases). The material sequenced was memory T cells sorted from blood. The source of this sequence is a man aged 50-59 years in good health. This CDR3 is CASGGRRGSPNYGYTF. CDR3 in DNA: TGTGCCAGCGGAGGACGAAGGGGCAGCCCTAACTATGGCTACACCTTC.